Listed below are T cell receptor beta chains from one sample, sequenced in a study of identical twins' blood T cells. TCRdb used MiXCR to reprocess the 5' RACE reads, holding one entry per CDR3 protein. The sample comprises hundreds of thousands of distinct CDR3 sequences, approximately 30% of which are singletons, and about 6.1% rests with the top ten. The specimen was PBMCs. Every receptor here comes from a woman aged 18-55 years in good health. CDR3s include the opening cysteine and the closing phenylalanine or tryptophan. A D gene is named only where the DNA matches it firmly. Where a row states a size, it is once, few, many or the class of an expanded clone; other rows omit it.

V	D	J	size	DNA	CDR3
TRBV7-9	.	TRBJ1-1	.	TGTGCCAGCAGCTCCCTCGGAGGAGAAGCTTTCTTT	CASSSLGGEAFF
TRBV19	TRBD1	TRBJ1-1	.	TGTGCCAGTAGAACCAGCCAGGGGGGGAACACTGAAGCTTTCTTT	CASRTSQGGNTEAFF
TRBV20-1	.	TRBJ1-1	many	TGCAGTGCTACCGAAGGGACCATGAACACTGAAGCTTTCTTT	CSATEGTMNTEAFF
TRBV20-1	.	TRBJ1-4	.	TGCAGTGCCAGAGGAGCAAGATCAACTAATGAAAAACTGTTTTTT	CSARGARSTNEKLFF
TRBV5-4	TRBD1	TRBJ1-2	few	TGTGCCAGCAGCTTGGGACAGGGGGCGCAGGGGAACTATGGCTACACCTTC	CASSLGQGAQGNYGYTF
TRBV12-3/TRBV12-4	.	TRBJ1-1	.	TGTGCCAGCAGTTCTCGGTCGGGAGCAGGACGGAACACTGAAGCTTTCTTT	CASSSRSGAGRNTEAFF
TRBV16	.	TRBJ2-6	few	TGTGCCAGCAGCCATGGAGTCTCGGGGGGGGCCAACGTCCTGACTTTC	CASSHGVSGGANVLTF
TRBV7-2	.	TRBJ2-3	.	TGTGCCAGCAGCTCCCGGGACCCCTTTACGCAGTATTTT	CASSSRDPFTQYF
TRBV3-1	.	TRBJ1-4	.	TGTGCCAGCAGCCAGGAGGAAAAACTGTTTTTT	CASSQEEKLFF
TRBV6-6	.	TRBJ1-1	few	TGTGCCAGCAGGCCGGGGAACGGGAACACTGAAGCTTTCTTT	CASRPGNGNTEAFF
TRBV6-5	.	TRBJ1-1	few	TGTGCCAGCAGTTACTCGGGCTCAGGGGTCACTGAAGCTTTCTTT	CASSYSGSGVTEAFF
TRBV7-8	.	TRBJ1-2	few	TGTGCCAGCACCAAAAGGGATACAGGGCTCTATGGCTACACCTTC	CASTKRDTGLYGYTF
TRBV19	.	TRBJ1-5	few	TGTGCCAGTAAGGTAAGGGGCAATCAGCCCCAGCATTTT	CASKVRGNQPQHF
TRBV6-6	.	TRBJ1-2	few	TGTGCCAGCAGTCGCTCCGGGGACTATGGCTACACCTTC	CASSRSGDYGYTF
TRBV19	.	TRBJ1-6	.	TGTGCCACTCGACAGGCGGCATCCTATAATTCACCCCTCCACTTT	CATRQAASYNSPLHF
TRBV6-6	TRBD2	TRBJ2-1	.	TGTGCCAGCAGTTACTCGAAGCGGGGTTGGAATGAGCAGTTCTTC	CASSYSKRGWNEQFF
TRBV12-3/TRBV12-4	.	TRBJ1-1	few	TGTGCCAGCAGTTACAATAAAGGGGTCGACACTGAAGCTTTCTTT	CASSYNKGVDTEAFF